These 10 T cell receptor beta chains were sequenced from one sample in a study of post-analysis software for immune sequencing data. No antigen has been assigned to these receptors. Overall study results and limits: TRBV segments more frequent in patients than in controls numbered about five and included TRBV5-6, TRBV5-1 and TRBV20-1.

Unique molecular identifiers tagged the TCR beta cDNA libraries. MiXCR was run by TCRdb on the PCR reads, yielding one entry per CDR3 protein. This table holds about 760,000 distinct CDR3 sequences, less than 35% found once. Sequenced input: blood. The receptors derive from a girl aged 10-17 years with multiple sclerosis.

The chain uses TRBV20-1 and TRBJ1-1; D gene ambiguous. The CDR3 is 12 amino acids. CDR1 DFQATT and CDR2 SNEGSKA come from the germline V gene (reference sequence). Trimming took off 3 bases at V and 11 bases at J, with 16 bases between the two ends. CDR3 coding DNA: TGCAGTGCTAGCGCTTCTGCCCGTAGGGCTTTCTTT. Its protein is CSASASARRAFF.

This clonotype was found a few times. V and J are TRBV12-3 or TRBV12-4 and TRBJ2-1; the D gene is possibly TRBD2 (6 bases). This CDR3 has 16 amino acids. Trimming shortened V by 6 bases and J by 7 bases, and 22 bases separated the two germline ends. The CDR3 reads CASRSTLAGTWNEQFF. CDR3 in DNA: TGTGCCAGCAGAAGCACACTGGCGGGGACGTGGAATGAGCAGTTCTTC.

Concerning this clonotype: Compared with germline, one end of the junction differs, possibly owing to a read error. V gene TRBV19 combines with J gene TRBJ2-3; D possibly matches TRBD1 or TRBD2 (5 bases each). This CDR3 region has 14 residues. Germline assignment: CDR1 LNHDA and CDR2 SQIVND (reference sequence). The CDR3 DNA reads TGTGCCGGTAGTATAGATCCCCCAGGGAGTACGCAGTATTTT. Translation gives CAGSIDPPGSTQYF.

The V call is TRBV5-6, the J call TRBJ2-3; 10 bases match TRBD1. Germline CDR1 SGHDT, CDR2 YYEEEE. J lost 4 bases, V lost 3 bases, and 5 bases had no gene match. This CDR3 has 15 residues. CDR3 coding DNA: TGTGCCAGCAGCTCGGGACAGGGGCTCCCAGATACGCAGTATTTT. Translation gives CASSSGQGLPDTQYF.

The CDR3 region is CASSLQGGGSQGDTIYF. The CDR3 DNA sequence: TGCGCCAGCAGCTTGCAGGGAGGGGGATCGCAAGGAGACACCATATATTTT. The chain uses TRBV5-1 and TRBJ1-3; D perhaps matches TRBD1 (6 bases). Germline V gene lookup returns CDR1 SGHRS and CDR2 YFSETQ. V lost 1 base and J lost 8, with 22 bases in between. The CDR3 is made up of 17 amino acids.

The chain's CDR3 is CSVGGGEFHGYTF. The CDR3 DNA follows: TGCAGCGTGGGGGGCGGGGAGTTCCATGGCTACACCTTC. The chain links TRBV29-1 to TRBJ1-2; a weak D match, TRBD1 (6 bases). The CDR3 is 13 residues long. CDR1 is SQVTM, CDR2 ANQGSEA, per germline. Trimming took 6 bases from V and 6 from J, leaving 17 bases between them.

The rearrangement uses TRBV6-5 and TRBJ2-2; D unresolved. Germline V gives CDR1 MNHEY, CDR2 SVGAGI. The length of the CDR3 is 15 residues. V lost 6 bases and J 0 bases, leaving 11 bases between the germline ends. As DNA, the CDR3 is TGTGCCAGCAGGGCAGTAAATTCGAACACCGGGGAGCTGTTTTTT. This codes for CASRAVNSNTGELFF.

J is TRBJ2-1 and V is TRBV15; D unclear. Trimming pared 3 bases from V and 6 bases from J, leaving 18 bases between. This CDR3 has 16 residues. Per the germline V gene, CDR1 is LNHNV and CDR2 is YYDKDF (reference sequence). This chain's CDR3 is CATSRALLLVLNEQFF. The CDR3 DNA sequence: TGTGCCACCAGCAGGGCCCTTCTTCTGGTCCTCAATGAGCAGTTCTTC.

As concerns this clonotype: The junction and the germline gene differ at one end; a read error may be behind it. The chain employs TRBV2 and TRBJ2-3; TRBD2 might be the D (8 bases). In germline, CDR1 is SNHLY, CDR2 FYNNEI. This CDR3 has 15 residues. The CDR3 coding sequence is TGTACCAGCACAGGGGCGGGGGGCTCCCCAGATACGCAGTATTTT. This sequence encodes CTSTGAGGSPDTQYF.

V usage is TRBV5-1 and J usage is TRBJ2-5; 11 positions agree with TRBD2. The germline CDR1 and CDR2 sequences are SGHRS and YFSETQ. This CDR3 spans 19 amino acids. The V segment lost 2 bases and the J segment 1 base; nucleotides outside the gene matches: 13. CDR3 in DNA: TGCGCCAGCAGCTTAATTCCCCGATCTAGCGGGGGGCCCCAAGAGACCCAGTACTTC. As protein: CASSLIPRSSGGPQETQYF.